The 10 T cell receptor beta chains below all came from one sample that was sequenced in a study of blood T cell repertoires in COVID-19. Libraries were prepared by immunoSEQ multiplex PCR; TCRdb keeps only in-frame clonotypes and omits some of them. This sample has some 270,000 clones, with nearly 90% found just once. Sample: PBMCs or T cells enriched from blood (not recorded which). The receptors come from a woman aged 55 to 70 who had recovered from COVID-19.

This chain links TRBV28 with TRBJ2-1, with D unclear. CDR1 is MDHEN, CDR2 SYDVKM, per germline. V was trimmed by 3 bases and J by 4 bases, leaving 10 bases between them. CDR3 length equals 14 residues. The CDR3 bases are TGTGCCAGCAGTTTCCTGGCACAATACAATGAGCAGTTCTTC. Encoded protein: CASSFLAQYNEQFF.

This clone turned up a few times. The chain employs TRBV11-2 and TRBJ1-6; TRBD1 is a possible D gene (6 bases). CDR1 SGHAT and CDR2 FQNNGV come from the germline V gene. Trimming left V 3 bases short and J 9 bases short, with 15 bases between. The CDR3 totals 15 residues. The CDR3 sequence: CASSLDRGGASPLHF. In DNA, the CDR3 is TGTGCCAGCAGCTTGGATCGGGGGGGGGCTTCACCCCTCCACTTT.

The genes are TRBV5-1 and TRBJ1-2; D gene uncertain. Trimming left V 0 bases short and J 7 bases short, with 7 bases between. This CDR3 region has 12 residues. Germline V gene data show CDR1 as SGHRS and CDR2 as YFSETQ. CDR3 loop: CASSLERSGYTF. CDR3 nucleotide sequence: TGCGCCAGCAGCTTGGAACGGTCTGGCTACACCTTC.

This clone was detected only once. The genes are TRBV28 and TRBJ1-1; 8 bases align to TRBD1. CDR1 is MDHEN and CDR2 is SYDVKM in the germline V gene. This CDR3 comprises 18 residues. The J segment lost 5 bases and the V segment lost 5 bases, leaving 19 bases of the junction unmatched. The chain's CDR3 is CASSLLEPTTGEVTEAFF. CDR3 nucleotides: TGTGCCAGCAGTCTGCTAGAGCCCACGACAGGGGAGGTTACTGAAGCTTTCTTT.

The J gene is TRBJ1-5, the V gene TRBV19, with D possibly matching TRBD1 (5 bases). V lost 7 bases and J lost 3, with 13 bases in between. Germline V gives CDR1 LNHDA, CDR2 SQIVND (reference sequence). This CDR3 region has 14 residues. The CDR3 DNA reads as TGTGCCAGTACCCATGGGGGGTCCAATCAGCCCCAGCATTTT. It specifies CASTHGGSNQPQHF.

This sequence joins TRBV5-5 and TRBJ2-1, with 11 bases identical to TRBD1. The CDR3 is made up of 16 amino acids. Germline V gives CDR1 SGHKS, CDR2 YYEKEE (reference sequence). J lost 1 base, V lost 4 bases, and 4 bases had no gene match. This chain's CDR3 is CASSRDRGFSYNEQFF. The CDR3 coding sequence is TGTGCCAGCAGCCGGGACAGGGGGTTTTCCTACAATGAGCAGTTCTTC.

This chain links TRBV5-1 with TRBJ2-1, with TRBD2 matching over 11 bases. Germline CDR1 and CDR2: SGHRS and YFSETQ. The CDR3 totals 15 residues. The ends lost 2 bases at V and 8 bases at J; junction bases unmatched: 6. CDR3: CASSFTSGSNYEQFF. The DNA of the CDR3 is TGCGCCAGCAGCTTCACTAGCGGGAGTAACTATGAGCAGTTCTTC.

In DNA, the CDR3 is TGTGCCAGCAGTTACGGGACAGGGAACGAGCAGTACTTC. Its protein is CASSYGTGNEQYF. The chain joins TRBV6-5 to TRBJ2-7; 9 bases agree with TRBD1. The CDR3 is 13 residues long. The germline V gene encodes CDR1 MNHEY and CDR2 SVGAGI. The J segment lost 5 bases and the V segment lost 2 bases, leaving 1 base of the junction unmatched.

This clone was counted only a few times. The chain links TRBV14 to TRBJ2-7, with 7 bases aligning to TRBD2. CDR3 length: 13 residues. The V gene's germline CDR1 is SGHDN and CDR2 FVKESK. V shed 6 bases and J 0 bases; nucleotides not matched to a gene: 2. In DNA form, the CDR3 reads TGTGCCAGCAGTTGGGACTACTCCTACGAGCAGTACTTC. This translates into CASSWDYSYEQYF.

This rearrangement joins TRBV3-1 (or the pseudogene TRBV3-2) to TRBJ2-2; D ambiguous. This CDR3 region has 14 residues. Germline CDR1 reads LGHDT; CDR2 reads YNNKEL (reference sequence). The V end was cut by 4 bases, the J end by 1 base, with 7 bases between. This chain's CDR3 is CASSPWQNTGELFF. CDR3 sequence (DNA): TGTGCCAGCAGCCCGTGGCAGAACACCGGGGAGCTGTTTTTT.